Sequencing of this TCR beta chain was carried out in a study of cytomegalovirus exposure and HLA in healthy donors. Broader study findings: The TCR clusters that emerged in the first cohort tended, a later analysis found, to co-occur in the approximately 110 validation repertoires. Usually a TCR sequence was rare, but some public TCRs were found in many donors. In vitro data verified a few CMV-associated chains as specific for CMV antigens. The study recorded over 150 TCR beta chains that were cytomegalovirus-associated.

About this clone: As yet, its antigen is unknown.

The CDR3 loop spans 15 amino acids. Germline loops: CDR1 MGHRA, CDR2 YSYEKL. V lost 0 bases and J 4 bases, leaving 12 bases between the germline ends. TCRdb's table, derived via immunoSEQ multiplex PCR, lists solely in-frame clones and lacks some. The sample includes 150,000 to 200,000 clones, roughly four fifths seen only once; the top ten take 2.8%. The origin of this receptor is a woman aged 18 to 35 in good health and CMV-seropositive. Sequences were obtained from PBMCs. V gene TRBV4-1 combines with J gene TRBJ1-2; D is possibly TRBD1 (5 bases). This CDR3 is CASSQEMGLSYGYTF. CDR3 DNA sequence: TGCGCCAGCAGCCAAGAAATGGGACTGAGCTATGGCTACACCTTC.